These 21 T cell receptor beta chains were sequenced from one sample in a study of blood T cell repertoires in COVID-19. Clones were read by immunoSEQ multiplex PCR, and TCRdb kept only the in-frame ones, dropping some. The table records 310,000 or so clones, roughly 87% of them present only once. What was sequenced was peripheral blood. These receptors were collected from a woman between 50 and 59 years old who had recovered from COVID-19.

V gene TRBV25-1 combines with J gene TRBJ1-2, with 9 nucleotides matching TRBD1. The CDR3 spans 14 residues. Germline V gene lookup returns CDR1 MGHDK and CDR2 SYGVNS. The V segment lost 5 bases and the J segment 4 bases; nucleotides outside the gene matches: 5. The CDR3 here is CASSKGQGIYGYTF. CDR3 nucleotides: TGTGCCAGCAGTAAGGGACAGGGTATCTATGGCTACACCTTC.

The chain uses TRBV7-2 and TRBJ1-2, with D unclear. Germline loops: CDR1 SGHTA, CDR2 FQGNSA. This CDR3 contains 15 residues. Trimming removed 7 bases at V and 4 bases at J, with 19 bases between. The CDR3 spells CASTPGGGSIYGYTF. The CDR3 DNA reads as TGTGCCAGCACCCCGGGAGGAGGTTCCATCTATGGCTACACCTTC.

This clone was seen many times. This rearrangement joins TRBV4-3 to TRBJ1-3; maybe TRBD1 (6 bases). The germline V gene has CDR1 LGHNA and CDR2 YSLEER. Trimming removed 4 bases from V and 0 bases from J, with 10 bases in between. The length of the CDR3 is 15 residues. In DNA, the CDR3 is TGCGCCAGCAGCCTCACCAGGGGCTCTGGAAACACCATATATTTT. This codes for CASSLTRGSGNTIYF.

V usage is TRBV5-1 and J usage is TRBJ2-2; D ambiguous. The CDR3 loop spans 15 amino acids. The V and J ends lost 0 bases and 0 bases respectively, with 6 bases between them. CDR1 SGHRS and CDR2 YFSETQ come from the germline V gene. CDR3 DNA: TGCGCCAGCAGCTTGGTTCAGACGAACACCGGGGAGCTGTTTTTT. Residues: CASSLVQTNTGELFF.

The rearrangement joins TRBV6-5 to TRBJ2-7, with TRBD2 matching 8 bases. With V trimmed by 7 bases and J by 2 bases, 10 bases remained unmatched. Germline loops: CDR1 MNHEY, CDR2 SVGAGI. The CDR3 length is 15 residues. This CDR3 is CASTKQAGAPYEQYF. The CDR3 DNA is TGTGCCAGCACCAAGCAAGCGGGGGCTCCCTACGAGCAGTACTTC.

The CDR3 coding sequence is TGTGCCAGCAGTTTAATGTACGGGACAGGTCACCACGAGCAGTACTTC. Protein product: CASSLMYGTGHHEQYF. The V and J genes are TRBV28 and TRBJ2-7; 8 bases fit TRBD1. The germline V gene encodes CDR1 MDHEN and CDR2 SYDVKM. The ends lost 2 bases at V and 5 bases at J; junction bases unmatched: 11. This CDR3 comprises 16 residues.

The chain has TRBV7-9 and TRBJ2-1; TRBD1 is a possible D gene (6 bases). The CDR3 loop spans 15 amino acids. CDR1 and CDR2 from the germline V gene are SEHNR and FQNEAQ (reference sequence). Trimming cost V 5 bases and J 5 bases, with 16 bases left between them. The CDR3 DNA sequence: TGTGCCAGCAGCAGAGAGTCGGGGACACACAATGAGCAGTTCTTC. Its translation is CASSRESGTHNEQFF.

This chain connects TRBV28 to TRBJ1-2; D call uncertain. Germline-derived CDR1 and CDR2 are MDHEN and SYDVKM. The CDR3 totals 13 residues. V lost 7 bases, J lost 0 bases, and 9 bases lay in between. The DNA of the CDR3 is TGTGCCAGCACCTCCGGGACTAACTATGGCTACACCTTC. Its protein product is CASTSGTNYGYTF.

The genes are TRBV9 and TRBJ1-1; TRBD1 agrees at 11 bases. The V gene end was trimmed by 0 bases and the J gene end by 4 bases; junction bases not matched to a gene: 2. CDR1 is SGDLS and CDR2 is YYNGEE in the germline V gene. The CDR3 is 15 amino acids. CDR3 DNA: TGTGCCAGCAGCGTAGCGGGGACAGGGGGCACTGAAGCTTTCTTT. This translates into CASSVAGTGGTEAFF.

The rearrangement joins TRBV5-1 to TRBJ1-4; 8 positions match TRBD1. The ends lost 0 bases at V and 0 bases at J; junction bases unmatched: 10. The CDR3 runs to 19 residues. Germline V gene data show CDR1 as SGHRS and CDR2 as YFSETQ. The CDR3 DNA sequence: TGCGCCAGCAGCTTGGTGTGGACGGGACAGGATCCAACTAATGAAAAACTGTTTTTT. Its translation: CASSLVWTGQDPTNEKLFF.

The chain combines TRBV2 with TRBJ1-1; D is possibly TRBD1 (6 bases). V was pared by 6 bases and J by 8 bases, with 10 bases between. CDR3 length: 11 residues. Germline values: CDR1 SNHLY, CDR2 FYNNEI. CDR3 sequence reads: CASRADREAFF. In nucleotides, the CDR3 is TGTGCCAGCAGAGCCGACAGGGAAGCTTTCTTT.

This sequence joins TRBV6-2 or TRBV6-3 and TRBJ1-4; no clear D. V was clipped by 0 bases and J by 7 bases, with 12 bases between them. This CDR3 spans 15 amino acids. Germline loops: CDR1 MNHEY, CDR2 SVGEGT. CDR3 residues: CASSYSPGSLEKLFF. Here the CDR3 DNA reads TGTGCCAGCAGTTACTCGCCGGGGTCCCTTGAAAAACTGTTTTTT.

The V call is TRBV6-5, the J call TRBJ2-7, with a possible D match to TRBD1 (5 bases). In germline, CDR1 is MNHEY, CDR2 SVGAGI. This CDR3 comprises 14 residues. The V and J ends lost 9 bases and 2 bases respectively, with 17 bases between them. CDR3 sequence (DNA): TGTGCCAGTGCCCCCGGCGACAGCCCCTACGAGCAGTACTTC. Translation gives CASAPGDSPYEQYF.

The genes are TRBV18 and TRBJ2-3; TRBD1 aligns across 9 bases. Trimming took 3 bases from V and 0 from J; bases not matched to a gene: 7. The CDR3 contains 17 residues. Per the germline V gene, CDR1 is KGHSH and CDR2 is LQKENI. In nucleotides, the CDR3 is TGTGCCAGCTCACCTAGGGACAGGGCCTCTAGCACAGATACGCAGTATTTT. Translating it yields CASSPRDRASSTDTQYF.

To note about this clone: The same CDR3 arises from other DNA sequences in this sample as well. The chain is built from TRBV18 and TRBJ2-1; 13 bases are a match to TRBD2. From germline, CDR1 is KGHSH and CDR2 LQKENI. CDR3 size: 15 residues. The trim removed 2 bases at V and 5 bases at J, leaving 0 bases unmatched. The CDR3 DNA sequence: TGTGCCAGCTCACCAGGACTAGCGGGGGACAATGAGCAGTTCTTC. This encodes CASSPGLAGDNEQFF.

The chain is built from TRBV24-1 and TRBJ2-1; 11 bases align to TRBD2. After removal of 8 bases from V and 4 bases from J, the junction contained 12 bases not matched to a gene. Germline CDR1 and CDR2: KGHDR and SFDVKD. The CDR3 runs to 17 residues. The CDR3 sequence is CATTGTSGAGRYNEQFF. The CDR3 region has the DNA TGTGCCACCACCGGGACTAGCGGAGCCGGTAGATACAATGAGCAGTTCTTC.

This chain links TRBV19 with TRBJ1-1, with TRBD1 as a possible D gene (6 bases). The V end was cut by 5 bases, the J end by 0 bases, with 13 bases between. This CDR3 comprises 15 residues. Germline CDR1 is LNHDA and CDR2 is SQIVND (reference sequence). DNA for the CDR3: TGTGCCAGTAGTGTTCAAAGGACAGTGAACACTGAAGCTTTCTTT. The encoded protein is CASSVQRTVNTEAFF. The variable domain in full, with the rest retrieved from reference TRBV19 and TRBJ1-1, is DGGITQSPKYLFRKEGQNVTLSCEQNLNHDAMYWYRQDPGQGLRLIYYSQIVNDFQKGDIAEGYSVSREKKESFPLTVTSAQKNPTAFYLCASSVQRTVNTEAFFGQGTRLTVV.

The chain employs TRBV28 and TRBJ1-1; perhaps TRBD1 as D (6 bases). Germline V gene lookup returns CDR1 MDHEN and CDR2 SYDVKM. CDR3 size: 13 residues. V was clipped by 8 bases and J by 10 bases, with 20 bases between them. The CDR3 region is CASAGQTNIGAFF. The CDR3 bases are TGTGCCAGCGCCGGACAGACTAATATCGGAGCTTTCTTT.

This clone has just one count. The chain recombines TRBV14 with TRBJ1-1; a possible D gene is TRBD1 (6 bases). The germline V and J ends were trimmed by 7 bases and 7 bases, with 16 bases remaining between them. Germline CDR1 reads SGHDN; CDR2 reads FVKESK. The length of the CDR3 is 13 residues. The CDR3 DNA sequence: TGTGCCAGCAAGGCGGGGGCTGATGGTGAAGCTTTCTTT. It codes for CASKAGADGEAFF.

This clone showed up just a few times. The chain carries TRBV2 and TRBJ2-7, with D hard to call. This CDR3 contains 13 residues. Trimming cost V 4 bases and J 2 bases, with 9 bases left between them. The germline V gene encodes CDR1 SNHLY and CDR2 FYNNEI. The CDR3 here is CASSVPVTYEQYF. As DNA, the CDR3 is TGTGCCAGCAGTGTGCCAGTTACCTACGAGCAGTACTTC.

The gene calls are TRBV19 and TRBJ1-2; possible D gene TRBD1, 6 bases. This CDR3 region has 14 residues. The germline CDR1 and CDR2 sequences are LNHDA and SQIVND (reference sequence). Trimming stripped 5 bases from V and 5 bases from J, with 15 bases between. CDR3 loop: CASSPITGKYGYTF. CDR3 nucleotides: TGTGCCAGTAGTCCGATCACAGGGAAGTATGGCTACACCTTC.